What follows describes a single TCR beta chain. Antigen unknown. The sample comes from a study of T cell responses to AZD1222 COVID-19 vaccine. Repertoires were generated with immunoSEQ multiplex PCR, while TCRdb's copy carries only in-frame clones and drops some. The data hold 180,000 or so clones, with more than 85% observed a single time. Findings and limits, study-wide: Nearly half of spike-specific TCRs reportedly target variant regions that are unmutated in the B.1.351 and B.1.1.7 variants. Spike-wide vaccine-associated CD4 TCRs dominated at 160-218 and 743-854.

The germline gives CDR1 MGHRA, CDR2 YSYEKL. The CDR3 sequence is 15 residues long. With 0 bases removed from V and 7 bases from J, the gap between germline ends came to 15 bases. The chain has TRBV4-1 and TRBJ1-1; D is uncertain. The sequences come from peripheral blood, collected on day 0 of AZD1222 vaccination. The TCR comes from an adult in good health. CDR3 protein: CASSQDGSYRGEAFF. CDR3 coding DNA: TGCGCCAGCAGCCAAGACGGGTCCTACCGGGGTGAAGCTTTCTTT.